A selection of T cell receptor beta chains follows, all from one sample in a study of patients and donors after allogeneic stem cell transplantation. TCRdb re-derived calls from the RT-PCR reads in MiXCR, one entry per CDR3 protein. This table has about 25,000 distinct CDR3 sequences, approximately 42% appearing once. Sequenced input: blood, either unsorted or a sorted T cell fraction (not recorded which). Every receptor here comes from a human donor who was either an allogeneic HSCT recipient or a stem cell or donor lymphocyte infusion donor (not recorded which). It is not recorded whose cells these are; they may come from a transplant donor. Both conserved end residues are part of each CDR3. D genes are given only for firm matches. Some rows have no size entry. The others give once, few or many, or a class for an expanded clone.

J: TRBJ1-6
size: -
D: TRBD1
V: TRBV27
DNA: TGTGCCAGCAAAACTCCGGGGACAGAGAATTCACCCCTCCACTTT
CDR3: CASKTPGTENSPLHF

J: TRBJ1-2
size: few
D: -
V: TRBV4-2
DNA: TGTGCCAGCAGCCAAGCCTTCACAGGGAACTATGGCTACACCTTC
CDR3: CASSQAFTGNYGYTF

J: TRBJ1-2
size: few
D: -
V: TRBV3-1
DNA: TGTGCCAGCAGCCCTGCCGGGCGATTGGTCTATGGCTACACCTTC
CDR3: CASSPAGRLVYGYTF

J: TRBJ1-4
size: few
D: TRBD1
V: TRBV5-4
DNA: TGTGCCAGCAGCACACCGGGACAGAAAAATGAAAAACTGTTTTTT
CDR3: CASSTPGQKNEKLFF

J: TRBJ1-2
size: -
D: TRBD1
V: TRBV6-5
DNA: TGTGCCAGCAGTGCCTTGGACAGGGGCTATGGCTACACCTTC
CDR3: CASSALDRGYGYTF

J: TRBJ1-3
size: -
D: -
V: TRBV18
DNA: TGTGCCAGCTCACCAAGTGACTCTCTCGGAAACACCATATATTTT
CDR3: CASSPSDSLGNTIYF

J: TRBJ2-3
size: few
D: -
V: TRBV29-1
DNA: TGCAGCGTTGAGGGTGGCCAGGGTAGCACAGATACGCAGTATTTT
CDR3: CSVEGGQGSTDTQYF

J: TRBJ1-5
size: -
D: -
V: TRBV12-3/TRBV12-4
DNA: TGTGCCAGCAGTAATAATCACAATCAGCCCCAGCATTTT
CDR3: CASSNNHNQPQHF

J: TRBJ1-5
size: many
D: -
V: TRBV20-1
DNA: TGCAGTGCTAGGGGGAGCAATCAGCCCCAGCATTTT
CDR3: CSARGSNQPQHF

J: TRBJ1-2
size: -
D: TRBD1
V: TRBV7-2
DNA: TGTGCCAGCAGCTTAGTACAGGGGGCTTTCCATGGCTACACCTTC
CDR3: CASSLVQGAFHGYTF

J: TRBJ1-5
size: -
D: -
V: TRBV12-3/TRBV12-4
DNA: TGTGCCAGCAGTTTAGCCCGGAATAGCAATCAGCCCCAGCATTTT
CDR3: CASSLARNSNQPQHF

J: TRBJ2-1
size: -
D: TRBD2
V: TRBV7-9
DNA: TGTGCCAGCAGCCCGAATTGGCGGGAGGTTGGGGCACATGAGCAGTTCTTC
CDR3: CASSPNWREVGAHEQFF

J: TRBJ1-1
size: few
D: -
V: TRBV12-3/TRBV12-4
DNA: TGTGCCAGCAGTTTACAGCGCGAAGACGGGGAAGCTTTCTTT
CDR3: CASSLQREDGEAFF

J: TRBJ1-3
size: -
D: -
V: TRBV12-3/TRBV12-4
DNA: TGTGCCAGCAGTTGGAACTCTGGAAACACCATATATTTT
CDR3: CASSWNSGNTIYF

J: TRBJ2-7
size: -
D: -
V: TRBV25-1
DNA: TGTGCCAGCAGTGAGACGGGCCCCCGCTACGAGCAGTACTTC
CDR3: CASSETGPRYEQYF

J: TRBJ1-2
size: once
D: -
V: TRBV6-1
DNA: TGTGCCAGCAGTGAATTAGGGCCATTTGGCTACACCTTC
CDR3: CASSELGPFGYTF

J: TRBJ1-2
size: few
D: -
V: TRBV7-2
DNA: TGTGCCAGCAGCTTAGTAGGTGGGGACTATGGCTACACCTTC
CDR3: CASSLVGGDYGYTF

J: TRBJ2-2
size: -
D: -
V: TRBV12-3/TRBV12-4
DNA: TGTGCCAGCAGCTCAATTCTCACCGGGGAGCTGTTTTTT
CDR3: CASSSILTGELFF

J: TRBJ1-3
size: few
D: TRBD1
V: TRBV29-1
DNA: TGCAGCGTTGAAGATCGAGGGACAGGGGCGAACCGCTATTTT
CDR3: CSVEDRGTGANRYF

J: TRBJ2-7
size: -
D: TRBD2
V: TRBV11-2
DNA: TGTGCCAGCAGCTTCCTAGCGGGGCTGGGGGAGCAGTACTTC
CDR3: CASSFLAGLGEQYF

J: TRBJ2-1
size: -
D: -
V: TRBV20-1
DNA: TGCAGTGTTAGACCCCCACGCGCCGGCGAGAATGAGCAGTTCTTC
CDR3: CSVRPPRAGENEQFF

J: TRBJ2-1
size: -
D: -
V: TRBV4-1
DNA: TGCGCCAGCAGCCTAATTCCTAGCCGCTCCTACAATGAGCAGTTCTTC
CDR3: CASSLIPSRSYNEQFF

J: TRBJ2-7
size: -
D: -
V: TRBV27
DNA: TGTGCCAGCAGTTTAAAAAGGTTGCCAAGCCGAGACGAGCAGTACTTC
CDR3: CASSLKRLPSRDEQYF

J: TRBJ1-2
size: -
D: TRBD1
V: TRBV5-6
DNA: TGTGCCAGCAGCTCCGGGACAGGGGTCTATGGCTACACCTTC
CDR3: CASSSGTGVYGYTF

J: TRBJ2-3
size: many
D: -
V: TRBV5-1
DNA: TGCGCCAGCAGCTCCCAGCCCGGAGATACGCAGTATTTT
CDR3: CASSSQPGDTQYF

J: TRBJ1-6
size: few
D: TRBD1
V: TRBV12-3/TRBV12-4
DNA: TGTGCCAGCAGTACCACAGGGGACTCACCCCTCCACTTT
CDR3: CASSTTGDSPLHF

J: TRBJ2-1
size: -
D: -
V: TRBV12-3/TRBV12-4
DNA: TGTGCCAGCAGTTTAGCTGGGCCCCCCCTATACAATGAGCAGTTCTTC
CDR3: CASSLAGPPLYNEQFF

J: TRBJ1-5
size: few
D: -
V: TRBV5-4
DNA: TGTGCCAGCAGCCAAGGGCCCCCCGGTACAAATCAGCCCCAGCATTTT
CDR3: CASSQGPPGTNQPQHF

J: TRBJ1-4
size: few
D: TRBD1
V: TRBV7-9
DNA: TGTGCCAGCAGCTCTCCAGGGGGTACTAATGAAAAACTGTTTTTT
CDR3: CASSSPGGTNEKLFF

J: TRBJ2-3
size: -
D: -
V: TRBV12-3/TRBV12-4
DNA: TGTGCCAGCAGGGGAGGAACAAGGGATACGCAGTATTTT
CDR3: CASRGGTRDTQYF

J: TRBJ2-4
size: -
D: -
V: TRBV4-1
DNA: TGCGCCAGCAGCCAAGATCCGGGGGGCCCCCAGTACTTC
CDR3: CASSQDPGGPQYF

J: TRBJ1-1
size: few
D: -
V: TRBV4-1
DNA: TGCGCCAGCAGCCCGCTTCTGAATTCGTGGGACACTGAAGCTTTCTTT
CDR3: CASSPLLNSWDTEAFF

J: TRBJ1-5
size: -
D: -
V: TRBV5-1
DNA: TGCGCCAGCAGCCCGGAGTCAGGGCTTGGGCAGCCCCAGCATTTT
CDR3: CASSPESGLGQPQHF

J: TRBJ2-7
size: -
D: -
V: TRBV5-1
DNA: TGCGCCAGCAGCCCCGAGGGGGACGAGCAGTACTTC
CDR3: CASSPEGDEQYF

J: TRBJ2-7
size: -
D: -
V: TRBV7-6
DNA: TGTGCCAGCAGCTTAGGGTTGTCCTACGAGCAGTACTTC
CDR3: CASSLGLSYEQYF

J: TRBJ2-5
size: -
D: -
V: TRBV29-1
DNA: TGCAGCGCCGCTGTCGCCGAGCCCCAGTACTTC
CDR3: CSAAVAEPQYF

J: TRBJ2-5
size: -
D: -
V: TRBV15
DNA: TGTGCCACCAGCAGAGATCTCTGGGCGGGAGAGACCCAGTACTTC
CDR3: CATSRDLWAGETQYF

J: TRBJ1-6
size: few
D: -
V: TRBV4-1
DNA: TGCGCCAGCAGCCAAGAAGGGCTCAATTATAATTCACCCCTCCACTTT
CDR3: CASSQEGLNYNSPLHF

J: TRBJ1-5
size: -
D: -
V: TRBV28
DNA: TGTGCCAGCAGTTTTCGGCCTAATCAGCCCCAGCATTTT
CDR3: CASSFRPNQPQHF

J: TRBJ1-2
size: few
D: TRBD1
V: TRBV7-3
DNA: TGTGCCAGCAGCTTCATCCGGGACAGAGCCTATGGCTACACCTTC
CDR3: CASSFIRDRAYGYTF

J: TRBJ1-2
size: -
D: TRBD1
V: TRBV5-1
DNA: TGCGCCAGCAGCTCACAGGGGTATAACTATGGCTACACCTTC
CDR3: CASSSQGYNYGYTF

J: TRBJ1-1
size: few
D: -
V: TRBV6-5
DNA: TGTGCCAGCAGTTACCGGGGGAACACTGAAGCTTTCTTT
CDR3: CASSYRGNTEAFF

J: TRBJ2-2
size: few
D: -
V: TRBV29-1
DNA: TGCAGCGTTGATAAGGGGCCGAACACCGGGGAGCTGTTTTTT
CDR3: CSVDKGPNTGELFF

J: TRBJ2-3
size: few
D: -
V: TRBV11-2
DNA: TGTGCCAGCAGCTTAGACCAGAGCACAGATACGCAGTATTTT
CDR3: CASSLDQSTDTQYF

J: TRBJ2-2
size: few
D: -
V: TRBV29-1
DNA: TGCAGCGTTGAGGCAGGGCACACCGGGGAGCTGTTTTTT
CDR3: CSVEAGHTGELFF

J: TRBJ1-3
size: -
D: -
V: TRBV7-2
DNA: TGTGCCAGCAGCTTAGTTTTCTCTGGAAACACCATATATTTT
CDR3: CASSLVFSGNTIYF